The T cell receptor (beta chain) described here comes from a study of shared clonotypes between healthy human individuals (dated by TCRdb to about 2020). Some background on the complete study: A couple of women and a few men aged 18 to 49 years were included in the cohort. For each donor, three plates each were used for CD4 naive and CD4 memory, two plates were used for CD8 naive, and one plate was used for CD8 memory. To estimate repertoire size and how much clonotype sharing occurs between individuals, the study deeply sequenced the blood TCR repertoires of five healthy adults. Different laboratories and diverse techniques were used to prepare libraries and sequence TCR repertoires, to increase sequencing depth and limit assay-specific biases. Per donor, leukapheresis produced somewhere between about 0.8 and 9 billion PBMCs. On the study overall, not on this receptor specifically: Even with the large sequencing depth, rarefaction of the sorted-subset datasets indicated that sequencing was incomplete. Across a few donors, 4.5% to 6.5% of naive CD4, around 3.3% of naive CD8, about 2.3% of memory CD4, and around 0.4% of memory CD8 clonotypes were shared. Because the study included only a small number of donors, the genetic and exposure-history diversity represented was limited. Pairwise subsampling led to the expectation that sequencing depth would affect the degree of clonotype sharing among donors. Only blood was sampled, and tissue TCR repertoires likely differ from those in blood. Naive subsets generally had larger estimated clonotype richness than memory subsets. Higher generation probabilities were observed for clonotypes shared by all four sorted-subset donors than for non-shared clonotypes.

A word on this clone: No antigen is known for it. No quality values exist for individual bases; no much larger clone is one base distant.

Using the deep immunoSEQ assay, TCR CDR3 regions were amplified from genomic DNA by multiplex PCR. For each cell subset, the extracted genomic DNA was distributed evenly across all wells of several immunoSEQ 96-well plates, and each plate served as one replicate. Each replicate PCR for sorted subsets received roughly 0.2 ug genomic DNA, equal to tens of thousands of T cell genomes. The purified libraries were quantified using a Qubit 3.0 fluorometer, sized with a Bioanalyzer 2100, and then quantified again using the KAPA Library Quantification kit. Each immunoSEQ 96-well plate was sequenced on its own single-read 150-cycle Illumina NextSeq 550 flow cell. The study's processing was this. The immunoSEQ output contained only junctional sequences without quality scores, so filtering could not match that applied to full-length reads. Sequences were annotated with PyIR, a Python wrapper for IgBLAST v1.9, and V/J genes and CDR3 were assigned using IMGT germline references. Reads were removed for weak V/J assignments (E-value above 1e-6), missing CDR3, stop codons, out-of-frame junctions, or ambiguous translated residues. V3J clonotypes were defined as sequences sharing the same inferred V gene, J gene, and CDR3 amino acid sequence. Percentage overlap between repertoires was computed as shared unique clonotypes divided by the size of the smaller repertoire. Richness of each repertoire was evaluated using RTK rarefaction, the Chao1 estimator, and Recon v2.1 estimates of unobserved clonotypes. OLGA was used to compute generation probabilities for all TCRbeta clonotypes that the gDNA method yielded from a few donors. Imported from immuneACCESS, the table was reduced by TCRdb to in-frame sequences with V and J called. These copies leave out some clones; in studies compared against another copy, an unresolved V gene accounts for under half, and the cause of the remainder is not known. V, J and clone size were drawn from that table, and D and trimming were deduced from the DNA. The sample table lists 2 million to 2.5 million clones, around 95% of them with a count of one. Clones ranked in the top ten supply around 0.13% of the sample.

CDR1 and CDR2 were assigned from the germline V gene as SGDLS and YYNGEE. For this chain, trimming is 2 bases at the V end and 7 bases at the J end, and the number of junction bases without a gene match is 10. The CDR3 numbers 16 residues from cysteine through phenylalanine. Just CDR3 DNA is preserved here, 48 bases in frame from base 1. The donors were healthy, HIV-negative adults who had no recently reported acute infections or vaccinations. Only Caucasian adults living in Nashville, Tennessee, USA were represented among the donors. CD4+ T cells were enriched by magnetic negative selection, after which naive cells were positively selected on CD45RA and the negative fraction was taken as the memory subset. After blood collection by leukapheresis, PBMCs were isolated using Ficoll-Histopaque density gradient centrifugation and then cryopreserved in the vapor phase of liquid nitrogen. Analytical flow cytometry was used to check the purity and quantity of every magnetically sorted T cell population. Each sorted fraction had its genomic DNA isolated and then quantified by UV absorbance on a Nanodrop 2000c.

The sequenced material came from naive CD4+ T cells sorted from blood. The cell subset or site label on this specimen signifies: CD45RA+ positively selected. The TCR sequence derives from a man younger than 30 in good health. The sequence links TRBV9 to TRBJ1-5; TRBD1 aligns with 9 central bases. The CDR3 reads CASSVFGTGPGQPQHF. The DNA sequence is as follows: TGTGCCAGCAGCGTGTTTGGGACAGGGCCGGGGCAGCCCCAGCATTTT.